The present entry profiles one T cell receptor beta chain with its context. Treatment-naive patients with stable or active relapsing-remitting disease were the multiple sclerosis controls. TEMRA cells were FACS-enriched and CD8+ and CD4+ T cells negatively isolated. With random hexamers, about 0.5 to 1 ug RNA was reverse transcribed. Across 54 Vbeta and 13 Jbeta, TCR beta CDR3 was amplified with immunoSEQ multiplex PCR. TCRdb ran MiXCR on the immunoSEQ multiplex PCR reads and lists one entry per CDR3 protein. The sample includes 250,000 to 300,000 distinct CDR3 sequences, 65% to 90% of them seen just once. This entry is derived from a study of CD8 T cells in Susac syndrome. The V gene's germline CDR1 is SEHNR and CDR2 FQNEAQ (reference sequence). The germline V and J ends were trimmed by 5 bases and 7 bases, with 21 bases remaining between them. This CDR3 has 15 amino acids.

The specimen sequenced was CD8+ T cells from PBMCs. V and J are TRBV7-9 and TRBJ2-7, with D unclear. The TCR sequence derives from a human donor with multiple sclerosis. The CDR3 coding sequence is TGTGCCAGCAGCCAAGCCATGGACCGGTTCAGGGAGCAGTACTTC. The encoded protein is CASSQAMDRFREQYF.